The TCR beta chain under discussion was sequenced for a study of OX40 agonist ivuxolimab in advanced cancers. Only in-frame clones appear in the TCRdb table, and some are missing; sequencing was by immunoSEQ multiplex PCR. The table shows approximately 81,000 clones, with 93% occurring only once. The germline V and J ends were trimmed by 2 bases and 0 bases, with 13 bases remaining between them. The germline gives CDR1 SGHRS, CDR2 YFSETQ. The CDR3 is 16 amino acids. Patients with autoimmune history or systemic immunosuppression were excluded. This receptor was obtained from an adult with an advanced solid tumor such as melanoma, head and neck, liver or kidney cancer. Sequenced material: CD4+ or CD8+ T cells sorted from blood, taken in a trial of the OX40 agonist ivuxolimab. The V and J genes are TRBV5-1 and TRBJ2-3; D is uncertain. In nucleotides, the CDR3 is TGCGCCAGCAGCTTTCATGAGGTCCGTAGCACAGATACGCAGTATTTT. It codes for CASSFHEVRSTDTQYF. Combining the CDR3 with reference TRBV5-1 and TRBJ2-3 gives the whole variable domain KAGVTQTPRYLIKTRGQQVTLSCSPISGHRSVSWYQQTPGQGLQFLFEYFSETQRNKGNFPGRFSGRQFSNSRSEMNVSTLELGDSALYLCASSFHEVRSTDTQYFGPGTRLTVL.